Each of the 2 T cell receptor beta chains below was sequenced from the same sample in a study of T cell changes during pregnancy in multiple sclerosis. Libraries were prepared by immunoSEQ multiplex PCR; TCRdb keeps only in-frame clonotypes and omits some of them. The table has tens of thousands of clones, roughly 92% seen once. The source material was CD4+ T cells from peripheral blood mononuclear cells, sampled in the third trimester of pregnancy. The receptors here all came from a female donor with multiple sclerosis, enrolled in a pregnancy study.

As to this clone: The junction shows a germline mismatch at one end, possibly a read error. This sample also contains other DNA sequences that code for the same CDR3. The chain joins TRBV4-1 to TRBJ2-7; possibly TRBD2 for D (5 bases). This CDR3 spans 15 amino acids. Germline lookup yields CDR1 MGHRA and CDR2 YSYEKL. CDR3: CASSQDSDSSYEQYF. CDR3 nucleotides: TGCGCCAGCAGCCAAGACTCGGACTCCTCCTACGAGCAATACTTC.

This chain uses TRBV7-8 with TRBJ1-2; TRBD1 is a possible D gene (6 bases). The CDR3 spans 14 residues. CDR1 is SGHVS, CDR2 FQNEAQ, per germline. The V and J ends lost 4 bases and 4 bases respectively, with 13 bases between them. The CDR3 loop reads CASSSDRSFYGYTF. CDR3 bases: TGTGCCAGCAGCTCAGACAGGAGTTTCTATGGCTACACCTTC. The variable domain in full, completed from reference TRBV7-8 and TRBJ1-2, reads GAGVSQSPRYKVAKRGQDVALRCDPISGHVSLFWYQQALGQGPEFLTYFQNEAQLDKSGLPSDRFFAERPEGSVSTLKIQRTQQEDSAVYLCASSSDRSFYGYTFGSGTRLTVV.